This T cell receptor (beta chain) was recovered during a study of blood T cell repertoires in COVID-19. Overall study: Whether acute or convalescent, the COVID-19 samples came from the United States, Italy and Spain. The analysed material was cDNA or gDNA that came from T cells, B-cell-depleted T cells, or PBMCs.

Per the study methods: Scientists estimated how many nucleated cells there were by amplifying reference gene primers. Assay used: immunoSEQ multiplex PCR; TCRdb lists only in-frame clones, some missing. V and J calls and clone size are as listed in that table; D and trimming were resolved from the DNA. The sample yields about 68,000 clones, around 83% seen once. The ends were cut back, 5 bases at V and 8 bases at J, with 19 bases in the middle. CDR3 length equals 15 residues. The germline V gene has CDR1 LNHNV and CDR2 YYDKDF (reference sequence). V gene TRBV15 combines with J gene TRBJ2-1, with a possible D match to TRBD1 (6 bases). The clonotype comes from a man older than 75 with acute or convalescent COVID-19. Material: peripheral blood. The CDR3 DNA follows: TGTGCCACCAGCCCACAAGGGGGATCATGGGATGAGCAGTTCTTC. This translates into CATSPQGGSWDEQFF.